This TCR beta chain was captured in a study of blood T cell repertoires in COVID-19. Study overall: The samples span acute and convalescent COVID-19 from the United States, Italy and Spain. The cDNA or gDNA used as material had been derived from T cells, B-cell-depleted T cells, or PBMCs.

V was clipped by 5 bases and J by 2 bases, with 12 bases between them. The CDR3 is made up of 14 amino acids. Germline CDR1 is MNHEY and CDR2 is SVGEGT. The authors' processing: Estimation of nucleated cell counts was performed using reference gene primer amplification. TCRdb keeps only in-frame clones here, not all; method: immunoSEQ multiplex PCR. D and trimming come from the DNA, and the V and J calls and clone size come from that table. Of a few hundred thousand clones listed, roughly 91% are singletons. While infection was still active, Seattle patients were enrolled and then followed longitudinally.

J is TRBJ1-1 and V is TRBV6-2 or TRBV6-3, with D hard to call. What was sequenced was peripheral blood. The TCR sequence derives from a woman aged 25 to 39 with COVID-19, enrolled during active disease. CDR3 coding DNA: TGTGCCAGCAGTCCCCGACCAGGTAACACTGAAGCTTTCTTT. It translates to CASSPRPGNTEAFF.